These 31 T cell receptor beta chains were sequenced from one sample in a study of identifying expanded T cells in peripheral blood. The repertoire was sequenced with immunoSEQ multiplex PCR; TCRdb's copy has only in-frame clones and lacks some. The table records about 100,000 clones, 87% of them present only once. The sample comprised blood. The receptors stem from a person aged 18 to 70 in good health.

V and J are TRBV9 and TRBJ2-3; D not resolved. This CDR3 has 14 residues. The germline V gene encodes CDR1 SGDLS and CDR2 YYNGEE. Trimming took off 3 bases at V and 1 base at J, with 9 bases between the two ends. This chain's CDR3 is CASSASAGTDTQYF. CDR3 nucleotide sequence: TGTGCCAGCAGCGCCTCCGCGGGCACAGATACGCAGTATTTT.

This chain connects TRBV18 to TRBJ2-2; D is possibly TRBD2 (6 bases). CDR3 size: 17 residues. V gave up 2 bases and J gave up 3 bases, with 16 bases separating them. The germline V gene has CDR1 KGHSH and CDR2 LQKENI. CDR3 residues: CASSPEEGREDTGELFF. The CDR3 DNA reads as TGTGCCAGCTCACCAGAGGAGGGCAGGGAGGACACCGGGGAGCTGTTTTTT.

The CDR3 DNA follows: TGTGCCAGCAGCCTTGGTTACGGGGGCTACAATGAGCAGTTCTTC. Its protein is CASSLGYGGYNEQFF. The rearrangement uses TRBV7-2 and TRBJ2-1; D perhaps matches TRBD2 (6 bases). Trimming left V 5 bases short and J 3 bases short, with 14 bases between. In germline, CDR1 is SGHTA, CDR2 FQGNSA. This CDR3 has 15 residues.

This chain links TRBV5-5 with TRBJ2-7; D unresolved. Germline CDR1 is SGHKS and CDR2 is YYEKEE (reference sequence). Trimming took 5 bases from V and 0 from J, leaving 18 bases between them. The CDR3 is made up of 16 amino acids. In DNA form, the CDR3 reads TGTGCCAGCAGGCGGAGTCCTGGCGGCCACTCCTACGAGCAGTACTTC. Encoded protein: CASRRSPGGHSYEQYF.

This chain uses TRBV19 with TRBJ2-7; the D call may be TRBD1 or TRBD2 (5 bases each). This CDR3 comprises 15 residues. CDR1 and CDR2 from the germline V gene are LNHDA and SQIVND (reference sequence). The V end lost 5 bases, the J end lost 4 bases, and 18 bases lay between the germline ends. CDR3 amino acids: CASSRGDRRQYEQYF. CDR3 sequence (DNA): TGTGCCAGTAGTCGAGGGGACCGCCGACAATACGAGCAGTACTTC.

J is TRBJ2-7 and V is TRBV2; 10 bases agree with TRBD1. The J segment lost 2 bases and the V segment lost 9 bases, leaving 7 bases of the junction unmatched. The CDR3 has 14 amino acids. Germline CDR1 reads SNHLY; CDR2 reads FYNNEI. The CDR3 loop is CASKPGQGPYEQYF. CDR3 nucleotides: TGTGCCAGTAAACCGGGACAGGGGCCCTACGAGCAGTACTTC.

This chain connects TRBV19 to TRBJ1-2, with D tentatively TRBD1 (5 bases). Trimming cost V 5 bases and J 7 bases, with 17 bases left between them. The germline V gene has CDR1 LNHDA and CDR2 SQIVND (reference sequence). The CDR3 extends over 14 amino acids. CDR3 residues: CASSPQRGVLGYTF. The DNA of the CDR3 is TGTGCCAGTAGTCCTCAGCGAGGGGTACTTGGCTACACCTTC.

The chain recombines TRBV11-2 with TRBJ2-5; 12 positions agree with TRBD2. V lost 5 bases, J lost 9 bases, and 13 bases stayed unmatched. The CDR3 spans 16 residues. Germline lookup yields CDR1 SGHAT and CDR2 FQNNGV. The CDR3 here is CASSPLSSGGARSQYF. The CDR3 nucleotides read TGTGCCAGCAGCCCCCTTTCTAGCGGGGGGGCGAGGTCCCAGTACTTC.

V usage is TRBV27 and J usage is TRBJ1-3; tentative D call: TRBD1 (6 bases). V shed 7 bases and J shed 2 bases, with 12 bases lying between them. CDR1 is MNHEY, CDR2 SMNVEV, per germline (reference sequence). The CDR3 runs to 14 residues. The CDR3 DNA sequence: TGTGCCAGCATTGGGGGCTACCCTGGAAACACCATATATTTT. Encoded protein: CASIGGYPGNTIYF.

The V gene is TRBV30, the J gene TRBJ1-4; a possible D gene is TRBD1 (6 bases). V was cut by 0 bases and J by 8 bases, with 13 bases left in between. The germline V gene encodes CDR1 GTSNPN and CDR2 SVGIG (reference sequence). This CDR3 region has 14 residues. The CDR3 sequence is CAWSVGTGREKLFF. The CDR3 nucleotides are TGTGCCTGGAGTGTTGGAACAGGGAGGGAAAAACTGTTTTTT.

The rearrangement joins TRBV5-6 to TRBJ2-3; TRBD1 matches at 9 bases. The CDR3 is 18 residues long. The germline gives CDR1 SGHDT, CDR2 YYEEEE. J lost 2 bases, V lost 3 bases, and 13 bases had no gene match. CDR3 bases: TGTGCCAGCAGCTCAGAAGGACAGGGGATCTTATCCACAGATACGCAGTATTTT. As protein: CASSSEGQGILSTDTQYF.

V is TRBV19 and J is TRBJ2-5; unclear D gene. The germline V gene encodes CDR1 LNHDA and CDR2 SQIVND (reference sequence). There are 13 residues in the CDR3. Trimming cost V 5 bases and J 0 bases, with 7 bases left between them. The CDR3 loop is CASSYRYQETQYF. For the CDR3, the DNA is TGTGCCAGTAGTTACCGTTACCAAGAGACCCAGTACTTC.

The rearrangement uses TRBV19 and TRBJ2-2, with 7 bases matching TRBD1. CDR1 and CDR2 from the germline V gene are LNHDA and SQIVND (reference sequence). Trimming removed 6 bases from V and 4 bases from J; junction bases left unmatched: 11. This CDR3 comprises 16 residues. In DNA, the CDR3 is TGTGCCAGTAGCCGACCGACAGGGTCGGGCACCGGGGAGCTGTTTTTT. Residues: CASSRPTGSGTGELFF. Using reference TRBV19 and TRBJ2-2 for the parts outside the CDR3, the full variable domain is DGGITQSPKYLFRKEGQNVTLSCEQNLNHDAMYWYRQDPGQGLRLIYYSQIVNDFQKGDIAEGYSVSREKKESFPLTVTSAQKNPTAFYLCASSRPTGSGTGELFFGEGSRLTVL.

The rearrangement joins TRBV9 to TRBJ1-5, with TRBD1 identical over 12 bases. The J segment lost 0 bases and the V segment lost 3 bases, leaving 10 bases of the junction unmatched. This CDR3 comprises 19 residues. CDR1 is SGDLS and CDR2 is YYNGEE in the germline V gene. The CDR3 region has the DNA TGTGCCAGCAGCGCAGGGACAGGGGGCGACATTTATAGCAATCAGCCCCAGCATTTT. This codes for CASSAGTGGDIYSNQPQHF.

The CDR3 reads CASRRQSYNEQFF. The CDR3 bases are TGTGCCAGCAGACGTCAATCTTACAATGAGCAGTTCTTC. This rearrangement joins TRBV6-1 to TRBJ2-1; D is uncertain. The germline gives CDR1 MNHNS, CDR2 SASEGT. With 6 bases removed from V and 4 bases from J, the gap between germline ends came to 10 bases. CDR3 size: 13 residues.

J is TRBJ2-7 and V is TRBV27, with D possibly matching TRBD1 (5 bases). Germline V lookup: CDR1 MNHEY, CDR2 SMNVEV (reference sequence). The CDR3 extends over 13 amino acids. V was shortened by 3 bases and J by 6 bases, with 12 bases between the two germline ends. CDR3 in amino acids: CASSFRKTGEQYF. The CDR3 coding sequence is TGTGCCAGCAGTTTTAGGAAAACAGGCGAGCAGTACTTC.

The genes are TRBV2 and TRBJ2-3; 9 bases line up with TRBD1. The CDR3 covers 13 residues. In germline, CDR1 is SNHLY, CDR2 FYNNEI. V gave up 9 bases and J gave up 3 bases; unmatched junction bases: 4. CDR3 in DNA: TGTGCCAGAGACAGGGGGAAAACAGATACGCAGTATTTT. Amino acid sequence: CARDRGKTDTQYF.

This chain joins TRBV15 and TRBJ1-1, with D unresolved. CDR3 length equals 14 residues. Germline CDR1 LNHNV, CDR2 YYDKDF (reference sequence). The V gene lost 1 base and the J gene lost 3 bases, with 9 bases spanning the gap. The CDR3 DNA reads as TGTGCCACCAGCAGAGTAGTCGGGTACACTGAAGCTTTCTTT. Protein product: CATSRVVGYTEAFF. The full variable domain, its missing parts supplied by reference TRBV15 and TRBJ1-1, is DAMVIQNPRYQVTQFGKPVTLSCSQTLNHNVMYWYQQKSSQAPKLLFHYYDKDFNNEADTPDNFQSRRPNTSFCFLDIRSPGLGDTAMYLCATSRVVGYTEAFFGQGTRLTVV.

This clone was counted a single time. The CDR3: CASSLAGQPQHF. The CDR3 bases are TGTGCCAGCAGCTTAGCGGGTCAGCCCCAGCATTTT. The chain employs TRBV7-2 and TRBJ1-5; no clear D gene. The V gene's germline CDR1 is SGHTA and CDR2 FQGNSA. The CDR3 covers 12 residues. V lost 0 bases to trimming and J lost 6 bases, with 3 bases between them.

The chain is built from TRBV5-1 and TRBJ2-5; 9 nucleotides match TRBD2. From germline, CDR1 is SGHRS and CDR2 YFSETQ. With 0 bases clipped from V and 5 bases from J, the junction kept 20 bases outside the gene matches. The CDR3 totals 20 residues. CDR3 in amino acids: CASSLGSTSGSMGSRETQYF. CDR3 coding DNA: TGCGCCAGCAGCTTGGGATCGACTAGCGGATCAATGGGGTCGCGGGAGACCCAGTACTTC. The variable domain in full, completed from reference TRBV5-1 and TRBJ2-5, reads KAGVTQTPRYLIKTRGQQVTLSCSPISGHRSVSWYQQTPGQGLQFLFEYFSETQRNKGNFPGRFSGRQFSNSRSEMNVSTLELGDSALYLCASSLGSTSGSMGSRETQYFGPGTRLLVL.

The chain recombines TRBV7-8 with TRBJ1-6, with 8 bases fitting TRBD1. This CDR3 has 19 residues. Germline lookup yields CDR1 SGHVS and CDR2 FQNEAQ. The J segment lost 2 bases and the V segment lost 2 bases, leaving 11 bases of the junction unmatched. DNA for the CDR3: TGTGCCAGCAGCTTACTTAGGACAGGGATCGAGCCCTATAATTCACCCCTCCACTTT. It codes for CASSLLRTGIEPYNSPLHF.

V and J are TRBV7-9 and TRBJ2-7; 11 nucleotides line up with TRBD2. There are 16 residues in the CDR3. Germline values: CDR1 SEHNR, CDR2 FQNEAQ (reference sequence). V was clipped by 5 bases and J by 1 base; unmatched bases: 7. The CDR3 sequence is CASSAASGGNSYEQYF. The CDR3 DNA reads TGTGCCAGCAGCGCGGCTAGCGGGGGGAATTCCTACGAGCAGTACTTC.

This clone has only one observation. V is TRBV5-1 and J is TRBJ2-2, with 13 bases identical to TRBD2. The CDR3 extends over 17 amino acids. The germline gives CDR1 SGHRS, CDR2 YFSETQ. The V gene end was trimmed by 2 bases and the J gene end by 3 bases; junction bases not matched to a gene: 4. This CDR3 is CASSLGLAGAHTGELFF. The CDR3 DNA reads TGCGCCAGCAGCTTAGGACTAGCGGGGGCCCACACCGGGGAGCTGTTTTTT.

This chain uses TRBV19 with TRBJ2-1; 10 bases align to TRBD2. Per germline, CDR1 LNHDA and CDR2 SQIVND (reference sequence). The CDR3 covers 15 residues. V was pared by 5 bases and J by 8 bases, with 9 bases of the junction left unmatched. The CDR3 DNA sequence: TGTGCCAGTAGTGCCCCAGCGGGGGGGCCCTATGAGCAGTTCTTC. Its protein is CASSAPAGGPYEQFF.

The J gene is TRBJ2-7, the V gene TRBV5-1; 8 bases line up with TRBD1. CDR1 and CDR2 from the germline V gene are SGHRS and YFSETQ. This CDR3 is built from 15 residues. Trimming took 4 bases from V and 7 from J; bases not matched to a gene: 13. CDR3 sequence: CASSPSGTGVREQYF. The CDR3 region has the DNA TGCGCCAGCAGCCCCAGTGGGACAGGAGTCAGAGAGCAGTACTTC.

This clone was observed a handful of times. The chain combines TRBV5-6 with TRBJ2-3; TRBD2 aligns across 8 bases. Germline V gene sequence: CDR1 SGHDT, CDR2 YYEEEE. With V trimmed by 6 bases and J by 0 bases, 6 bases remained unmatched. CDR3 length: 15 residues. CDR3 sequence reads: CASNKLAASTDTQYF. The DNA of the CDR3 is TGTGCCAGCAACAAACTAGCGGCGAGCACAGATACGCAGTATTTT.

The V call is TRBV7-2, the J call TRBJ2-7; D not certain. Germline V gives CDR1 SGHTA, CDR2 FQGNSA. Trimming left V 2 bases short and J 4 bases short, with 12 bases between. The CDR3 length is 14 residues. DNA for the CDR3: TGTGCCAGCAGCTTATTACCTACCGGGTACGAGCAGTACTTC. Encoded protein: CASSLLPTGYEQYF.

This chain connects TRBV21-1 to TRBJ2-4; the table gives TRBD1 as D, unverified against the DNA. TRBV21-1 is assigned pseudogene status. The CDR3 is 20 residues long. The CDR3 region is CASSKVEGQGARKTKNIQYF. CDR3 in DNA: TGTGCCAGCAGCAAAGTAGAAGGACAGGGGGCGCGTAAGACCAAAAACATTCAGTACTTC.

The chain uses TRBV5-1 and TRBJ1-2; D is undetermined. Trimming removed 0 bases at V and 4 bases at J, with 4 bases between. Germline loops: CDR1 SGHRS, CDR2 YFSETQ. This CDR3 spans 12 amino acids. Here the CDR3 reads CASSLDSYGYTF. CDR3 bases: TGCGCCAGCAGCTTGGACAGCTATGGCTACACCTTC.

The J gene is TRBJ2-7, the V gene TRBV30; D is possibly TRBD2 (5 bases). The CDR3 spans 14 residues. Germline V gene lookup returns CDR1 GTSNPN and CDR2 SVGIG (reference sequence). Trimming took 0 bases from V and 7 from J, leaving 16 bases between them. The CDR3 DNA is TGTGCCTGGAGTGTACGGGAACCTTTTGGGGAGCAGTACTTC. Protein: CAWSVREPFGEQYF.

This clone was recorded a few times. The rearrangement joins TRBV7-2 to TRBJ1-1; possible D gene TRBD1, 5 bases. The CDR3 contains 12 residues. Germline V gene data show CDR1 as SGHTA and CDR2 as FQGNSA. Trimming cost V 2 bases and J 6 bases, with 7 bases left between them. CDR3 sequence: CASSLQGSEAFF. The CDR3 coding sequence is TGTGCCAGCAGCTTACAGGGCTCTGAAGCTTTCTTT.